This T cell receptor (beta chain) was obtained from a study of vaccination and CD4 T cells after COVID-19. The sample's treatment: approximately nine-day PBMC culture with coronavirus spike peptide pools or control peptides (ViraFEST assay). CD4+ T cells that had been cultured provided DNA sequenced with the Oncomine TCR Beta short-read assay. In TCRdb, the PCR reads were re-called with MiXCR into one record per CDR3 protein. The sample has 7,000 to 8,500 distinct CDR3 sequences; roughly 65% are singletons. CDR3 length: 13 amino acids. Trimming left V 1 base short and J 8 bases short, with 14 bases between. In germline, CDR1 is DFQATT, CDR2 SNEGSKA (reference sequence). A note on this clonotype: Its antigen is not known.

The material sequenced was CD4+ T cells from blood, cultured in vitro. This TCR was sampled from a human donor who had recovered from COVID-19. The rearrangement links TRBV20-1 to TRBJ1-2, with D possibly TRBD1 on 5 matching bases. This CDR3 reads CSARAEPGYGYTF. The CDR3, as DNA: TGCAGTGCTAGAGCCGAACCAGGGTACGGCTACACCTTC.